Below, 27 T cell receptor beta chains from the same sample are listed, as sequenced in a study of post-analysis software for immune sequencing data. Tagging with unique molecular identifiers was a feature of the TCR beta cDNA libraries. In TCRdb, the PCR reads were re-called with MiXCR into one record per CDR3 protein. Of around 710,000 distinct CDR3 sequences detected, under 60% appear once; the ten largest clones hold around 4.7%. Antigen specificity for these receptors is unknown. General study results and limits: Controls showed lower frequencies than patients for roughly 5 TRBV segments, and TRBV5-6, TRBV5-1 and TRBV20-1 were among these.

Sequencing used blood. The origin of the receptors is a girl aged 10 to 17 with multiple sclerosis.

This clonotype showed up many times. The gene calls are TRBV28 and TRBJ2-4; D remains ambiguous. This CDR3 has 13 amino acids. The V end was cut by 2 bases, the J end by 2 bases, with 4 bases between. The germline V gene encodes CDR1 MDHEN and CDR2 SYDVKM. For the CDR3, the DNA is TGTGCCAGCAGTTTAGACACCAAAAACATTCAGTACTTC. Its protein is CASSLDTKNIQYF. Based on the CDR3 plus reference TRBV28 and TRBJ2-4, the full variable domain is DVKVTQSSRYLVKRTGEKVFLECVQDMDHENMFWYRQDPGLGLRLIYFSYDVKMKEKGDIPEGYSVSREKKERFSLILESASTNQTSMYLCASSLDTKNIQYFGAGTRLSVL.

This clonotype was seen many times. This chain joins TRBV28 and TRBJ1-2; 9 positions match TRBD1. The CDR3 consists of 13 residues. The V gene end was trimmed by 3 bases and the J gene end by 5 bases; junction bases not matched to a gene: 1. CDR1 and CDR2 (germline): MDHEN, SYDVKM. Written as DNA, the CDR3 is TGTGCCAGCAGTTTGGGACAGGGATATGGCTACACCTTC. Translating it yields CASSLGQGYGYTF.

The J gene is TRBJ1-1, the V gene TRBV29-1; D gene uncertain. V lost 5 bases and J lost 6, with 7 bases in between. The CDR3 sequence is 10 residues long. Germline V lookup: CDR1 SQVTM, CDR2 ANQGSEA. CDR3: CSVSLPEAFF. As DNA, the CDR3 is TGCAGCGTTTCCCTGCCTGAAGCTTTCTTT.

This sequence joins TRBV15 and TRBJ2-4; TRBD2 is a possible D gene (6 bases). Trimming left V 4 bases short and J 6 bases short, with 7 bases between. The CDR3 consists of 12 residues. The germline V gene encodes CDR1 LNHNV and CDR2 YYDKDF (reference sequence). For the CDR3, the DNA is TGTGCCACCAGCATACTAGCAAACATTCAGTACTTC. Translated: CATSILANIQYF.

This clonotype was seen a handful of times. In DNA, the CDR3 is TGTGCTAGTGGCGACACAATGGACCCGACCTACGAGCAGTACTTC. Its translation is CASGDTMDPTYEQYF. This chain uses TRBV12-5 with TRBJ2-7; no clear D. Germline V gives CDR1 LGHNT, CDR2 FRNRAP. V was trimmed by 6 bases and J by 2 bases, leaving 17 bases between them. The CDR3 length is 15 residues.

The chain has TRBV6-2 or TRBV6-3 and TRBJ2-1; D not resolved. V shed 0 bases and J shed 4 bases, with 7 bases lying between them. Germline V gene sequence: CDR1 MNHEY, CDR2 SVGEGT. The CDR3 contains 14 residues. The CDR3 DNA is TGTGCCAGCAGTTACTCGGGTTGGTACAATGAGCAGTTCTTC. This codes for CASSYSGWYNEQFF.

A single count supports this clonotype. The V call is TRBV6-2 or TRBV6-3, the J call TRBJ2-5; 12 nucleotides match TRBD2. Looked up from germline, CDR1 is MNHEY and CDR2 is SVGEGT. The CDR3 has 17 amino acids. J was trimmed by 3 bases and V by 4 bases; bases with no gene match: 9. The CDR3 DNA reads as TGTGCCAGCAGTTCAAGGAGACTAGCGGGAGTGAAAGAGACCCAGTACTTC. It encodes CASSSRRLAGVKETQYF.

The chain carries TRBV6-2 or TRBV6-3 and TRBJ2-4, with 9 positions matching TRBD2. The J call may be incorrect, as the DNA end agrees better with TRBJ2-7. Germline V lookup: CDR1 MNHEY, CDR2 SVGEGT. The CDR3 has 13 residues. This CDR3 is CASRRTSVYEQYF. In nucleotides, the CDR3 is TGTGCCAGCAGAAGGACTAGCGTCTACGAGCAGTACTTC.

The chain links TRBV10-3 to TRBJ2-1, with D perhaps TRBD2 (6 bases). Germline V lookup: CDR1 ENHRY, CDR2 SYGVKD. The CDR3 covers 13 residues. V was shortened by 0 bases and J by 8 bases, with 8 bases between the two germline ends. The CDR3 bases are TGTGCCATCAGTGAGTCGCAGCGGGATGAGCAGTTCTTC. It is translated as CAISESQRDEQFF.

This clonotype was counted a few times. V usage is TRBV12-3 or TRBV12-4 and J usage is TRBJ2-1, with 7 bases lining up with TRBD1. This CDR3 spans 16 amino acids. Trimming at V came to 5 bases and at J to 0 bases, leaving 7 bases not matched to a gene. Here the CDR3 reads CASSLKTGSSYNEQFF. The CDR3 DNA reads TGTGCCAGCAGTCTTAAGACAGGGAGCTCCTACAATGAGCAGTTCTTC.

V usage is TRBV29-1 and J usage is TRBJ2-5; 7 bases line up with TRBD2. The J call is uncertain, as TRBJ2-7 better fits the DNA end. The CDR3 extends over 13 amino acids. Germline loops: CDR1 SQVTM, CDR2 ANQGSEA. This chain's CDR3 is CSVEMGGGYEQYF. In DNA, the CDR3 is TGCAGCGTTGAAATGGGGGGGGGCTACGAGCAGTACTTC.

V usage is TRBV3-1 and J usage is TRBJ2-5; 7 bases align to TRBD1. The germline CDR1 and CDR2 sequences are LGHDT and YNNKEL (reference sequence). The V gene end was trimmed by 5 bases and the J gene end by 4 bases; junction bases not matched to a gene: 10. The CDR3 is 15 amino acids. The CDR3, as DNA: TGTGCCAGCAGCGCCCGACAGGGTGGGGCAGAGACCCAGTACTTC. This translates into CASSARQGGAETQYF.

This clonotype has more than one count but fewer than ten. This chain connects TRBV10-1 to TRBJ2-5; tentatively, D is TRBD1 (5 bases). V was clipped by 6 bases and J by 4 bases, with 21 bases between them. Germline V gives CDR1 WNHNN, CDR2 SYGVQD (reference sequence). The CDR3 has 16 residues. The CDR3 DNA is TGCGCCAGCAGCCATGGACAAGAAACCCATCGAGAGACCCAGTACTTC. It is translated as CASSHGQETHRETQYF.

This clonotype was observed a few times. The chain is built from TRBV7-6 and TRBJ2-3; 10 positions agree with TRBD2. The germline V gene encodes CDR1 SGHVS and CDR2 FNYEAQ. V was clipped by 3 bases and J by 0 bases; unmatched bases: 6. The CDR3 length is 17 residues. The CDR3 DNA sequence: TGTGCCAGCAGCTTGGCTAGCGGGGGTACTAGCACAGATACGCAGTATTTT. It specifies CASSLASGGTSTDTQYF.

The V and J genes are TRBV12-5 and TRBJ2-1, with D unresolved. Germline V CDR1 and CDR2: LGHNT, FRNRAP. The V end was cut by 6 bases, the J end by 9 bases, with 9 bases between. This CDR3 is 11 amino acids long. DNA of the CDR3: TGTGCTAGTGGCGGAACGAGTGAGCAGTTCTTC. Translation gives CASGGTSEQFF.

This clonotype has a handful of counts. V and J are TRBV7-2 and TRBJ2-1; unclear D gene. The CDR3 is 11 amino acids. Trimming cost V 6 bases and J 5 bases, with 5 bases left between them. Germline values: CDR1 SGHTA, CDR2 FQGNSA. The CDR3 nucleotides read TGTGCCAGCAGGGATAACAATGAGCAGTTCTTC. Encoded protein: CASRDNNEQFF.

The chain joins TRBV24-1 to TRBJ2-3; 10 nucleotides agree with TRBD2. Germline V gene data show CDR1 as KGHDR and CDR2 as SFDVKD. This CDR3 spans 17 amino acids. V lost 4 bases, J lost 0 bases, and 6 bases stayed unmatched. CDR3 amino acids: CATSEPTSGASTDTQYF. For the CDR3, the DNA is TGTGCCACCAGTGAGCCTACTAGCGGGGCTAGCACAGATACGCAGTATTTT.

The chain combines TRBV7-8 with TRBJ1-1, with 10 positions matching TRBD1. The CDR3 extends over 16 amino acids. V lost 3 bases to trimming and J lost 0 bases; unmatched junction nucleotides: 4. Germline loops: CDR1 SGHVS, CDR2 FQNEAQ. The CDR3, as DNA: TGTGCCAGCAGCTTTGGACAGGGGGTGATGAACACTGAAGCTTTCTTT. Translation gives CASSFGQGVMNTEAFF.

This chain joins TRBV27 and TRBJ1-5, with 8 nucleotides matching TRBD1. From germline, CDR1 is MNHEY and CDR2 SMNVEV (reference sequence). This CDR3 has 14 residues. Unmatched junction bases numbered 8, after V lost 6 bases and J lost 7 bases. Written as DNA, the CDR3 is TGTGCCAGCAGCCAGAAACAGGGGGGACAGCCCCAGCATTTT. It is translated as CASSQKQGGQPQHF.

J is TRBJ1-2 and V is TRBV20-1; D is uncertain. Looked up from germline, CDR1 is DFQATT and CDR2 is SNEGSKA (reference sequence). The CDR3 contains 9 residues. Trimming cost V 5 bases and J 13 bases, with 11 bases left between them. The CDR3 spells CSARPGSTF. For the CDR3, the DNA is TGCAGTGCTCGTCCAGGTTCCACCTTC.

The rearrangement joins TRBV4-3 to TRBJ1-4, with D possibly matching TRBD1 (5 bases). Deletions cut 3 bases from V and 3 bases from J, with 17 bases between. Germline V gene sequence: CDR1 LGHNA, CDR2 YSLEER. The CDR3 has 17 amino acids. Here the CDR3 reads CASSQSPSGSSNEKLFF. DNA for the CDR3: TGCGCCAGCAGCCAGAGCCCCTCAGGGTCATCTAATGAAAAACTGTTTTTT.

The chain is built from TRBV6-5 and TRBJ2-1; 7 nucleotides match TRBD1. Germline V gene sequence: CDR1 MNHEY, CDR2 SVGAGI. This CDR3 contains 15 residues. V shed 4 bases, J shed 1 base, and the junction held 4 bases outside the gene matches. The CDR3 bases are TGTGCCAGCAGTTCCACAGGGGCTTCCTACAATGAGCAGTTCTTC. Its translation: CASSSTGASYNEQFF.

In nucleotides, the CDR3 is TGCAGCGTTGAAGAGACCGGACTCCCCCAAGAGACCCAGTACTTC. This gives the protein CSVEETGLPQETQYF. The rearrangement joins TRBV29-1 to TRBJ2-5; the D gene is possibly TRBD2 (5 bases). The CDR3 length is 15 residues. Germline V gives CDR1 SQVTM, CDR2 ANQGSEA. V lost 0 bases, J lost 1 base, and 12 bases lay in between.

The table lists this clonotype with a few counts. The chain couples TRBV24-1 to TRBJ2-7; D perhaps matches TRBD2 (6 bases). The germline gives CDR1 KGHDR, CDR2 SFDVKD. This CDR3 is 14 amino acids long. V was shortened by 4 bases and J by 3 bases, with 12 bases between the two germline ends. CDR3 sequence: CATSDPYGGYEQYF. CDR3 nucleotides: TGTGCCACCAGTGACCCCTACGGGGGCTACGAGCAGTACTTC.

The J gene is TRBJ1-2, the V gene TRBV6-1; no clear D. Germline V gene data show CDR1 as MNHNS and CDR2 as SASEGT. Trimming removed 4 bases at V and 0 bases at J, with 9 bases between. The CDR3 totals 14 residues. CDR3: CASSVKGTNYGYTF. In DNA form, the CDR3 reads TGTGCCAGCAGTGTTAAGGGTACTAACTATGGCTACACCTTC.

This clonotype came up a few times. The chain employs TRBV6-1 and TRBJ2-7; 7 positions match TRBD1. The CDR3 length is 13 residues. V shed 6 bases and J 3 bases; nucleotides not matched to a gene: 5. In germline, CDR1 is MNHNS, CDR2 SASEGT. The CDR3 nucleotides read TGTGCCAGCAGGAGACAGGGTAACTACGAGCAGTACTTC. Protein product: CASRRQGNYEQYF.

This clonotype came up a few times. This chain uses TRBV6-6 with TRBJ2-7, with D unclear. Germline CDR1 is MNHNY and CDR2 is SVGAGI (reference sequence). Trimming took off 3 bases at V and 2 bases at J, with 8 bases between the two ends. This CDR3 spans 13 amino acids. CDR3 bases: TGTGCCAGCAGTTATGAGACCCCCTACGAGCAGTACTTC. Translating gives CASSYETPYEQYF.